The clone carrying this T cell receptor beta chain is deemed medium-sized. Its cognate antigen is unknown. These data originate in a study of vaccination and CD4 T cells after COVID-19. The germline V and J ends were trimmed by 9 bases and 6 bases, with 15 bases remaining between them. The CDR3 runs to 13 residues. Germline loops: CDR1 KGHDR, CDR2 SFDVKD. Oncomine TCR Beta short-read sequencing was applied to DNA from cultured CD4+ T cells. Each CDR3 protein gets one entry after TCRdb re-called the PCR reads with MiXCR. The sample holds 18,000 or so distinct CDR3 sequences, around half seen once. Treatment of the sample: approximately 10-day PBMC culture with coronavirus spike peptide pools or control peptides (ViraFEST assay).

The sequences come from CD4+ T cells from blood, cultured in vitro, collected before SARS-CoV-2 vaccination. This clonotype was obtained from a human donor who had recovered from COVID-19. V is TRBV24-1 and J is TRBJ2-3, with a tentative D call TRBD1 (6 bases). CDR3 DNA sequence: TGTGCCACCCAAGCAGGGGCTGGGGATACGCAGTATTTT. This translates into CATQAGAGDTQYF.